One sample yielded the 2 T cell receptor beta chains listed below, sequenced in a study of T cells in Graves' hyperthyroidism and ophthalmopathy. RNA transcripts served as the template for amplifying TCR beta CDR3 regions. During a first-round RT-PCR of the TCR CDR3, the HTBI primer set was used. MiXCR, applied by TCRdb to the multiplex PCR reads, yields one record per CDR3 protein. Counted here are 450,000 to 550,000 distinct CDR3 sequences, roughly 25% occurring once; the ten biggest clones make up approximately 10%. Input material: blood. Receptors originate from a woman under 40 with Graves' ophthalmopathy.

This clonotype has a count of ten or more. This could be a read error, since a much larger clone is one nucleotide away. V and J are TRBV6-5 and TRBJ2-7; D tentatively reads TRBD1 or TRBD2 (6 bases each). CDR1 is MNHEY, CDR2 SVGAGI, per germline. The CDR3 consists of 13 residues. With 0 bases removed from V and 5 bases from J, the gap between germline ends came to 8 bases. The CDR3 sequence is CASSYSGGHEQYF. The CDR3 DNA reads TGTGCCAGCAGTTACTCGGGGGGCCACGAGCAGTACTTC.

This chain links TRBV7-3 with TRBJ2-5; TRBD2 agrees at 15 bases. This CDR3 region has 16 residues. Trimming removed 5 bases from V and 5 bases from J; junction bases left unmatched: 6. The germline V gene encodes CDR1 SGHTA and CDR2 FQGTGA. The CDR3: CASSPGTSGGMETQYF. The CDR3 DNA reads TGTGCCAGCAGCCCAGGGACTAGCGGGGGGATGGAGACCCAGTACTTC. The complete variable domain, with remaining parts taken from reference TRBV7-3 and TRBJ2-5, reads GAGVSQTPSNKVTEKGKYVELRCDPISGHTALYWYRQSLGQGPEFLIYFQGTGAADDSGLPNDRFFAVRPEGSVSTLKIQRTERGDSAVYLCASSPGTSGGMETQYFGPGTRLLVL.